This T cell receptor beta chain was found in a study of blood T cell repertoires in COVID-19. In the study overall: There were acute and convalescent COVID-19 samples, and they came from the United States, Italy and Spain. From T cells, B-cell-depleted T cells, or PBMCs came the material, which was cDNA or gDNA.

As originally analysed: It was from reference gene primer amplification that nucleated cell counts were estimated. Only in-frame clones appear in the TCRdb table, and some are missing; sequencing was by immunoSEQ multiplex PCR. Clone size and V and J calls were adopted from that table, with D and trimming inferred from the DNA. The sample shows about 60,000 clones, 88% of them seen only once. Material: peripheral blood. The TCR sequence derives from an older man with acute or convalescent COVID-19.

CDR3 sequence reads: CASSPRTGKAANEKLFF. In nucleotides, the CDR3 is TGTGCCAGCAGCCCGCGGACAGGGAAGGCAGCTAATGAAAAACTGTTTTTT. The gene calls are TRBV7-9 and TRBJ1-4; 8 nucleotides match TRBD1. V shed 5 bases, J shed 3 bases, and the junction held 11 bases outside the gene matches. CDR1 SEHNR and CDR2 FQNEAQ come from the germline V gene (reference sequence). The CDR3 runs to 17 residues.